Listed below are T cell receptor beta chains from one sample, sequenced in a study of shared clonotypes between healthy human individuals. Clones were sequenced by immunoSEQ multiplex PCR, and TCRdb holds only the in-frame ones, with some missing. The sample carries approximately 1,500,000 clones, 95% to 97% recorded once. Material: naive CD4+ T cells sorted from blood. The receptor set was obtained from a man younger than 40 in good health. Both conserved end residues are part of each CDR3. Each record gives: V gene, J gene, D gene, clone size, CDR3 protein, CDR3 DNA. The D gene is left open where the match is weak. Size is stated for part of the rows, as once, few or many counts, or as a class when the clone is expanded.

V gene: TRBV30; J gene: TRBJ2-5; D gene: .; clone size: few; CDR3 protein: CAWSPLGETQYF; CDR3 DNA: TGTGCCTGGTCCCCTCTAGGGGAGACCCAGTACTTC
V gene: TRBV7-3; J gene: TRBJ2-1; D gene: .; clone size: .; CDR3 protein: CASSLSRDNEQFF; CDR3 DNA: TGTGCCAGCAGCTTGTCCAGGGACAATGAGCAGTTCTTC
V gene: TRBV11-2; J gene: TRBJ2-5; D gene: .; clone size: .; CDR3 protein: CASSLDLRGAVEETQYF; CDR3 DNA: TGTGCCAGCAGCTTAGATCTAAGGGGGGCAGTGGAGGAGACCCAGTACTTC
V gene: TRBV5-1; J gene: TRBJ2-3; D gene: TRBD1; clone size: .; CDR3 protein: CASSFNLETGGSRTDTQYF; CDR3 DNA: TGCGCCAGCAGCTTCAACCTAGAAACAGGGGGTTCTCGCACAGATACGCAGTATTTT
V gene: TRBV30; J gene: TRBJ1-2; D gene: .; clone size: .; CDR3 protein: CAWAPGAPYGYTF; CDR3 DNA: TGTGCCTGGGCCCCAGGGGCCCCCTATGGCTACACCTTC
V gene: TRBV9; J gene: TRBJ1-5; D gene: .; clone size: .; CDR3 protein: CASSVEGIFNQPQHF; CDR3 DNA: TGTGCCAGCAGCGTAGAAGGGATCTTCAATCAGCCCCAGCATTTT
V gene: TRBV27; J gene: TRBJ2-7; D gene: .; clone size: .; CDR3 protein: CASSSHRSYEQYF; CDR3 DNA: TGTGCCAGCTCCTCTCACCGATCCTACGAGCAGTACTTC
V gene: TRBV5-4; J gene: TRBJ1-1; D gene: TRBD1; clone size: .; CDR3 protein: CASRDGGQANTEAFF; CDR3 DNA: TGTGCCAGCAGGGACGGGGGACAGGCCAACACTGAAGCTTTCTTT
V gene: TRBV14; J gene: TRBJ2-3; D gene: TRBD2; clone size: .; CDR3 protein: CASSPRWTSGSYTDTQYF; CDR3 DNA: TGTGCCAGCAGCCCCCGATGGACTAGCGGGAGTTACACAGATACGCAGTATTTT
V gene: TRBV9; J gene: TRBJ2-2; D gene: TRBD2; clone size: .; CDR3 protein: CASSVGGRGRGGTGELFF; CDR3 DNA: TGTGCCAGCAGCGTAGGGGGACGAGGGAGGGGCGGCACCGGGGAGCTGTTTTTT
V gene: TRBV18; J gene: TRBJ2-7; D gene: TRBD1; clone size: .; CDR3 protein: CASSPGQGLYEQYF; CDR3 DNA: TGTGCCAGCTCACCGGGACAGGGGTTGTACGAGCAGTACTTC
V gene: TRBV7-9; J gene: TRBJ2-7; D gene: .; clone size: .; CDR3 protein: CASSSIYRGEQYF; CDR3 DNA: TGTGCCAGCAGCTCGATATATCGGGGCGAGCAGTACTTC
V gene: TRBV6-4; J gene: TRBJ2-1; D gene: .; clone size: .; CDR3 protein: CASSSPPYNEQFF; CDR3 DNA: TGTGCCAGCAGTTCCCCTCCCTACAATGAGCAGTTCTTC
V gene: TRBV5-1; J gene: TRBJ2-7; D gene: .; clone size: .; CDR3 protein: CASSFGGGTTYEQYF; CDR3 DNA: TGCGCCAGCAGCTTTGGAGGGGGGACTACCTACGAGCAGTACTTC
V gene: TRBV28; J gene: TRBJ1-4; D gene: .; clone size: .; CDR3 protein: CASTLGGVNEKLFF; CDR3 DNA: TGTGCCAGCACCCTTGGAGGGGTGAATGAAAAACTGTTTTTT
V gene: TRBV18; J gene: TRBJ2-5; D gene: .; clone size: .; CDR3 protein: CASSPLKPYQETQYF; CDR3 DNA: TGTGCCAGCTCACCCCTGAAACCGTACCAAGAGACCCAGTACTTC
V gene: TRBV18; J gene: TRBJ2-5; D gene: .; clone size: once; CDR3 protein: CASSPMAGDETQYF; CDR3 DNA: TGTGCCAGCTCACCAATGGCAGGGGATGAGACCCAGTACTTC
V gene: TRBV5-4; J gene: TRBJ2-4; D gene: TRBD2; clone size: .; CDR3 protein: CASGTGGHGLAKNIQYF; CDR3 DNA: TGTGCCAGCGGGACGGGAGGCCACGGTTTAGCCAAAAACATTCAGTACTTC
V gene: TRBV10-3; J gene: TRBJ2-1; D gene: .; clone size: .; CDR3 protein: CALMRDDSYNEQFF; CDR3 DNA: TGTGCCCTTATGAGGGACGACAGCTACAATGAGCAGTTCTTC
V gene: TRBV4-1; J gene: TRBJ2-7; D gene: .; clone size: .; CDR3 protein: CASSSPTYEQYF; CDR3 DNA: TGCGCCAGCAGCTCCCCAACCTACGAGCAGTACTTC
V gene: TRBV7-2; J gene: TRBJ1-1; D gene: TRBD1; clone size: few; CDR3 protein: CASSLGGTGSNAEAFF; CDR3 DNA: TGTGCCAGCAGCTTAGGCGGGACAGGGTCGAACGCTGAAGCTTTCTTT
V gene: TRBV5-1; J gene: TRBJ2-3; D gene: .; clone size: .; CDR3 protein: CASSFGLGTDTQYF; CDR3 DNA: TGCGCCAGCAGCTTCGGACTCGGCACAGATACGCAGTATTTT
V gene: TRBV2; J gene: TRBJ1-5; D gene: TRBD1; clone size: once; CDR3 protein: CASSPGTGIGQPQHF; CDR3 DNA: TGTGCCAGCAGTCCCGGGACAGGGATCGGTCAGCCCCAGCATTTT
V gene: TRBV6-5; J gene: TRBJ2-5; D gene: TRBD1; clone size: once; CDR3 protein: CASSYLRQGGSQYF; CDR3 DNA: TGTGCCAGCAGTTATCTGAGACAGGGCGGATCCCAGTACTTC
V gene: TRBV30; J gene: TRBJ2-4; D gene: TRBD1; clone size: once; CDR3 protein: CAWSRQGLNIQYF; CDR3 DNA: TGTGCCTGGAGTCGACAGGGGTTGAACATTCAGTACTTC
V gene: TRBV6-5; J gene: TRBJ1-1; D gene: .; clone size: .; CDR3 protein: CASSNIRNTEAFF; CDR3 DNA: TGTGCCAGCAGTAACATCAGGAACACTGAAGCTTTCTTT
V gene: TRBV5-1; J gene: TRBJ1-2; D gene: .; clone size: .; CDR3 protein: CASSFQRGTYGYTF; CDR3 DNA: TGCGCCAGCAGCTTCCAGAGGGGGACCTATGGCTACACCTTC
V gene: TRBV4-1; J gene: TRBJ2-7; D gene: .; clone size: once; CDR3 protein: CASSPGTPNYEQYF; CDR3 DNA: TGCGCCAGCAGCCCCGGGACTCCAAACTACGAGCAGTACTTC
V gene: TRBV7-8; J gene: TRBJ2-7; D gene: .; clone size: .; CDR3 protein: CASSLQPGLNYEQYF; CDR3 DNA: TGTGCCAGCAGCTTGCAACCGGGACTTAACTACGAGCAGTACTTC
V gene: TRBV2; J gene: TRBJ1-1; D gene: .; clone size: .; CDR3 protein: CASSETREGTEAFF; CDR3 DNA: TGTGCCAGCAGTGAAACCCGGGAAGGCACTGAAGCTTTCTTT
V gene: TRBV29-1; J gene: TRBJ2-1; D gene: TRBD2; clone size: .; CDR3 protein: CSTPGLATYNEQFF; CDR3 DNA: TGCAGCACCCCGGGACTAGCGACCTACAATGAGCAGTTCTTC